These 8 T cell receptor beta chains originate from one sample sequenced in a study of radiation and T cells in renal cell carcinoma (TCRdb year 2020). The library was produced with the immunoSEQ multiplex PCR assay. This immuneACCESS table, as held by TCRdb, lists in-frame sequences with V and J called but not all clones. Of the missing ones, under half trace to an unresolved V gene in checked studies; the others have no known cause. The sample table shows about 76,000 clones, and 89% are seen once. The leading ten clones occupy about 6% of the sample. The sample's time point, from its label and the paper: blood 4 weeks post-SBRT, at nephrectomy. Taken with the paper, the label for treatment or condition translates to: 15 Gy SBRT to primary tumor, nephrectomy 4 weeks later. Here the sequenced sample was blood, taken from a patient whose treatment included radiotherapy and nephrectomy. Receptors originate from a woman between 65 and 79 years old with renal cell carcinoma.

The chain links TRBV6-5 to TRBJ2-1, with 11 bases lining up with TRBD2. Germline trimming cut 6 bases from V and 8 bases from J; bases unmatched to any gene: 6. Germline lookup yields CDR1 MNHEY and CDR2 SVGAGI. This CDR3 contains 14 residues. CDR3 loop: CASRGLAVNDEQFF. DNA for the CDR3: TGTGCCAGCAGGGGACTAGCGGTTAACGATGAGCAGTTCTTC.

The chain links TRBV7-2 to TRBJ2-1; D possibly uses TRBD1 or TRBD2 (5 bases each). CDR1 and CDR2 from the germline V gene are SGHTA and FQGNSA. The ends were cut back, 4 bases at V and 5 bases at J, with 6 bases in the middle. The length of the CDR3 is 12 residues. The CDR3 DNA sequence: TGTGCCAGCAGCTGGGGGAACAATGAGCAGTTCTTC. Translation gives CASSWGNNEQFF.

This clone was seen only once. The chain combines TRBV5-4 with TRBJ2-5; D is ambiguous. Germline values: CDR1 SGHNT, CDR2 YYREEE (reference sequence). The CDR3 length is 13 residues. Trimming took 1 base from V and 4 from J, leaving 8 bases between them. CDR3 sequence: CASSLREGETQYF. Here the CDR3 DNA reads TGTGCCAGCAGCTTGAGGGAAGGAGAGACCCAGTACTTC.

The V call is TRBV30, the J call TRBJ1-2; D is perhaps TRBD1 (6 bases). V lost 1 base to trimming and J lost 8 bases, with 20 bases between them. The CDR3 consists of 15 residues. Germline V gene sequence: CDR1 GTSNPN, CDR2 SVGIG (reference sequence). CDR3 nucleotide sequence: TGTGCCTGGAGTGGTGACAGGAGGCAGGCGGCGGGCTACACCTTC. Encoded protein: CAWSGDRRQAAGYTF.

Here the CDR3 reads CASSQRQAPLYGYTF. CDR3 sequence (DNA): TGTGCCAGCAGCCAACGACAGGCTCCCCTCTATGGCTACACCTTC. The chain uses TRBV14 and TRBJ1-2, with a possible D match to TRBD1 (6 bases). Germline CDR1 is SGHDN and CDR2 is FVKESK. This CDR3 has 15 residues. V was trimmed by 2 bases and J by 4 bases, leaving 14 bases between them.

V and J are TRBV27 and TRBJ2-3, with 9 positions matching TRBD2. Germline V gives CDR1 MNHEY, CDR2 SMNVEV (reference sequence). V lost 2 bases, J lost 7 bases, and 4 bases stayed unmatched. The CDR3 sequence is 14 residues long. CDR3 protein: CASSLGSGRNTQYF. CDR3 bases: TGTGCCAGCAGTTTAGGTAGCGGGAGAAATACGCAGTATTTT.

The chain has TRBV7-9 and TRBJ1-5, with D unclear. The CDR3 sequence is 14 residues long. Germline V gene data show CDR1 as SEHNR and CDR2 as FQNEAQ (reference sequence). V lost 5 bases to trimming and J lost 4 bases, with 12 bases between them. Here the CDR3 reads CASSVGRPNQPQHF. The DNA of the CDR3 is TGTGCCAGCAGCGTTGGACGGCCAAATCAGCCCCAGCATTTT.

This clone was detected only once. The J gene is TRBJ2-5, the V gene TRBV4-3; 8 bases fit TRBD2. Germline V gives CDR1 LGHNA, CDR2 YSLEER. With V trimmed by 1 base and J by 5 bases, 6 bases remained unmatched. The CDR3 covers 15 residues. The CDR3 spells CASSQGRGGRETQYF. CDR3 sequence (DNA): TGCGCCAGCAGCCAAGGTCGGGGGGGCCGGGAGACCCAGTACTTC.